This T cell receptor beta chain was obtained from a study of T cell responses to AZD1222 COVID-19 vaccine. Sequencing used immunoSEQ multiplex PCR; TCRdb keeps in-frame clones, though not all of them. The sample holds under 150,000 clones, about 89% seen once. Points on this clone: The target antigen is unknown.

Whole-study results and caveats: Clonal diversity was possibly underestimated, and white British individuals and females predominated among donors. Repertoires were obtained solely post-peak T cell response.

The sequencing here drew on peripheral blood, taken 28 days after the second AZD1222 dose. This receptor was identified in an adult who received the AZD1222 COVID-19 vaccine.

DNA for the CDR3: TGTGCTAGTGGTCCCAACAGGGTGGAATCGGCTTTCTTT. The encoded protein is CASGPNRVESAFF. The chain couples TRBV12-5 to TRBJ1-1, with a tentative D call TRBD1 (6 bases). The CDR3 length is 13 residues. Trimming took off 5 bases at V and 11 bases at J, with 18 bases between the two ends. The germline gives CDR1 LGHNT, CDR2 FRNRAP.